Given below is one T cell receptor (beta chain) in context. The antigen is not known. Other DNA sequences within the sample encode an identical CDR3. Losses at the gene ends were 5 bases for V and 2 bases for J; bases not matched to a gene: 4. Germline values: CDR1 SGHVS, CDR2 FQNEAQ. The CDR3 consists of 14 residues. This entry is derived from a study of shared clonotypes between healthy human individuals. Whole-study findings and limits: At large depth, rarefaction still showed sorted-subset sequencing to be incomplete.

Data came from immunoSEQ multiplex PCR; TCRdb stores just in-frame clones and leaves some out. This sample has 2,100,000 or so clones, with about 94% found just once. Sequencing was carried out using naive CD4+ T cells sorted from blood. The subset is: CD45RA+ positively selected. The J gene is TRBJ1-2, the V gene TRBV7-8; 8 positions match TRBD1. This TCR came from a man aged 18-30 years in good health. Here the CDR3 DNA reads TGTGCCAGCAGCCCTGGACAGGGCAACTATGGCTACACCTTC. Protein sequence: CASSPGQGNYGYTF.